The 28 T cell receptor beta chains presented below share a single source sample, sequenced in a study of blood T cell repertoires in COVID-19. Assay: immunoSEQ multiplex PCR; the TCRdb copy retains only in-frame clones and omits some. This table holds about 360,000 clones, 70% to 90% found once. The sample taken for sequencing was peripheral blood. Receptor source: a human donor in a cohort sampled during active COVID-19.

The gene calls are TRBV10-3 and TRBJ2-7; 9 bases are a match to TRBD1. CDR3 length: 17 amino acids. From germline, CDR1 is ENHRY and CDR2 SYGVKD. The V and J ends lost 2 bases and 3 bases, in that order; junction bases with no gene match: 11. The CDR3 here is CAISEDRGNPLLYEQYF. CDR3 DNA: TGTGCCATCAGTGAGGACAGGGGGAATCCTCTCCTCTACGAGCAGTACTTC.

The chain joins TRBV7-2 to TRBJ2-5; 8 nucleotides align to TRBD2. The J segment lost 5 bases and the V segment lost 2 bases, leaving 4 bases of the junction unmatched. The CDR3 extends over 14 amino acids. Germline lookup yields CDR1 SGHTA and CDR2 FQGNSA. CDR3 sequence (DNA): TGTGCCAGCAGCTTACTCGGCGGGGGGGAGACCCAGTACTTC. Translating gives CASSLLGGGETQYF.

The rearrangement links TRBV9 to TRBJ2-2; TRBD1 aligns across 8 bases. The CDR3 consists of 14 residues. CDR1 SGDLS and CDR2 YYNGEE come from the germline V gene. With 3 bases clipped from V and 9 bases from J, the junction kept 7 bases outside the gene matches. The CDR3 DNA reads TGTGCCAGCAGCGCCGGACAGGGACGTTGGGAGCTGTTTTTT. Encoded protein: CASSAGQGRWELFF.

The chain carries TRBV11-2 and TRBJ2-7, with D tentatively TRBD2 (6 bases). Germline CDR1 reads SGHAT; CDR2 reads FQNNGV. This CDR3 is built from 14 residues. Trimming shortened V by 4 bases and J by 7 bases, and 17 bases separated the two germline ends. The CDR3 nucleotides read TGTGCCAGCAGCTCGGTGGGGGGTGTATTAGAGCAGTACTTC. Translated, it gives CASSSVGGVLEQYF.

The gene calls are TRBV27 and TRBJ1-1, with 7 bases fitting TRBD1. The CDR3 length is 13 residues. Trimming removed 6 bases from V and 4 bases from J; junction bases left unmatched: 5. Per germline, CDR1 MNHEY and CDR2 SMNVEV (reference sequence). The CDR3 sequence is CASRTGFVTEAFF. The DNA for the CDR3 is TGTGCCAGCAGGACAGGGTTTGTCACTGAAGCTTTCTTT.

The V gene is TRBV5-1, the J gene TRBJ1-1; the D gene is possibly TRBD1 (6 bases). This CDR3 has 14 residues. Germline CDR1 SGHRS, CDR2 YFSETQ. V was cut by 5 bases and J by 2 bases, with 13 bases left in between. The chain's CDR3 is CASRMAGDNTEAFF. DNA for the CDR3: TGCGCCAGCAGAATGGCAGGGGACAACACTGAAGCTTTCTTT.

The gene calls are TRBV5-8 and TRBJ1-2, with TRBD1 as a possible D gene (5 bases). V lost 0 bases and J 6 bases, leaving 12 bases between the germline ends. CDR3 length: 14 amino acids. Germline V gene data show CDR1 as SGHTS and CDR2 as YDEGEE. The CDR3 region has the DNA TGTGCCAGCAGCTTGGGTCGGGGGGTGGATGGCTACACCTTC. Protein product: CASSLGRGVDGYTF.

The chain joins TRBV7-8 to TRBJ2-7, with 8 bases matching TRBD1. The V gene's germline CDR1 is SGHVS and CDR2 FQNEAQ. The trim removed 2 bases at V and 4 bases at J, leaving 4 bases unmatched. This CDR3 has 14 residues. The CDR3 protein is CASSLPDRAYEQYF. DNA of the CDR3: TGTGCCAGCAGCTTACCGGACAGGGCGTACGAGCAGTACTTC.

The CDR3 bases are TGCAGTGCTAGTAGTTCCGGAAAACTGTTTTTT. It yields the protein CSASSSGKLFF. The chain is built from TRBV20-1 and TRBJ1-4, with D uncertain. Looked up from germline, CDR1 is DFQATT and CDR2 is SNEGSKA (reference sequence). This CDR3 is 11 amino acids long. V lost 3 bases and J lost 10, with 9 bases in between.

The V gene is TRBV4-1, the J gene TRBJ1-3; a possible D gene is TRBD1 (6 bases). CDR3 length: 14 amino acids. The V end lost 6 bases, the J end lost 0 bases, and 9 bases lay between the germline ends. From germline, CDR1 is MGHRA and CDR2 YSYEKL. CDR3 sequence (DNA): TGCGCCAGCAGTCACAGGGTCTCTGGAAACACCATATATTTT. It codes for CASSHRVSGNTIYF.

The chain joins TRBV18 to TRBJ2-3, with a possible D match to TRBD1 (5 bases). The CDR3 totals 17 residues. Trimming removed 4 bases from V and 3 bases from J, with 20 bases in between. Germline lookup yields CDR1 KGHSH and CDR2 LQKENI. Written as DNA, the CDR3 is TGTGCCAGCTCACAGCGTTTACAGGTGGCTAGTACAGATACGCAGTATTTT. Translation gives CASSQRLQVASTDTQYF.

This clone showed up just a few times. This chain connects TRBV7-6 to TRBJ2-2, with D perhaps TRBD1 (6 bases). This CDR3 is 15 amino acids long. V lost 1 base, J lost 6 bases, and 12 bases lay in between. Germline V CDR1 and CDR2: SGHVS, FNYEAQ. Written as DNA, the CDR3 is TGTGCCAGCAGCTTAGTTCCAGGGGAGTCCGGGGAGCTGTTTTTT. Encoded protein: CASSLVPGESGELFF.

This chain uses TRBV4-2 with TRBJ2-1; 10 bases agree with TRBD2. Germline V gene data show CDR1 as LGHNA and CDR2 as YNFKEQ. Trimming at V came to 1 base and at J to 0 bases, leaving 6 bases not matched to a gene. CDR3 length equals 18 residues. CDR3 loop: CASSQVGASGSSYNEQFF. The CDR3 nucleotides are TGTGCCAGCAGCCAAGTTGGTGCTAGCGGGAGCTCCTACAATGAGCAGTTCTTC.

The rearrangement joins TRBV11-2 to TRBJ2-3, with 9 bases matching TRBD2. V was clipped by 3 bases and J by 6 bases; unmatched bases: 7. The germline CDR1 and CDR2 sequences are SGHAT and FQNNGV. CDR3 size: 15 residues. The CDR3 loop reads CASSFSGSDRDTQYF. CDR3 DNA sequence: TGTGCCAGCAGCTTTAGCGGGAGCGATCGGGATACGCAGTATTTT.

The chain combines TRBV5-1 with TRBJ2-2, with D possibly TRBD2 on 5 matching bases. Deletions cut 5 bases from V and 5 bases from J, with 7 bases between. The CDR3 is 12 amino acids. Germline CDR1 SGHRS, CDR2 YFSETQ. The chain's CDR3 is CASRTGTGELFF. DNA for the CDR3: TGCGCCAGCAGGACGGGGACCGGGGAGCTGTTTTTT. Full variable domain (outside the CDR3, taken from reference TRBV5-1 and TRBJ2-2): KAGVTQTPRYLIKTRGQQVTLSCSPISGHRSVSWYQQTPGQGLQFLFEYFSETQRNKGNFPGRFSGRQFSNSRSEMNVSTLELGDSALYLCASRTGTGELFFGEGSRLTVL.

This chain links TRBV19 with TRBJ1-1, with D maybe TRBD1 (5 bases). Trimming cost V 3 bases and J 3 bases, with 11 bases left between them. Germline CDR1 is LNHDA and CDR2 is SQIVND (reference sequence). The CDR3 is made up of 14 amino acids. The CDR3, as DNA: TGTGCCAGTAGTATCCCCGGGGGGGACACTGAAGCTTTCTTT. This gives the protein CASSIPGGDTEAFF.

The chain combines TRBV28 with TRBJ1-5; the match to TRBD1 covers 7 bases. There are 15 residues in the CDR3. Germline CDR1 reads MDHEN; CDR2 reads SYDVKM. V lost 1 base and J lost 2; bases outside the gene matches: 2. CDR3 coding DNA: TGTGCCAGCAGTTTATACAGGGGTCGCAATCAGCCCCAGCATTTT. Its protein is CASSLYRGRNQPQHF.

The chain combines TRBV11-2 with TRBJ2-1; D is possibly TRBD2 (6 bases). The CDR3 is 16 residues long. The germline gives CDR1 SGHAT, CDR2 FQNNGV. The V and J ends lost 3 bases and 1 base respectively, with 13 bases between them. CDR3 sequence: CASSFGGIGSYNEQFF. DNA for the CDR3: TGTGCCAGCAGCTTCGGAGGGATTGGTTCCTACAATGAGCAGTTCTTC.

The chain uses TRBV27 and TRBJ2-3; tentatively, D is TRBD2 (6 bases). Germline-derived CDR1 and CDR2 are MNHEY and SMNVEV (reference sequence). The CDR3 has 17 residues. The ends were cut back, 7 bases at V and 2 bases at J, with 22 bases in the middle. The CDR3 here is CASTPPLTAGDTDTQYF. DNA of the CDR3: TGTGCCAGCACCCCACCCCTGACAGCGGGCGACACAGATACGCAGTATTTT.

The chain employs TRBV30 and TRBJ1-3; D is possibly TRBD1 (6 bases). The CDR3 sequence is 15 residues long. Germline V lookup: CDR1 GTSNPN, CDR2 SVGIG (reference sequence). V dropped 4 bases and J dropped 2 bases, with 15 bases sitting between them. This chain's CDR3 is CAWTLWTETGNTIYF. DNA for the CDR3: TGTGCCTGGACCTTATGGACAGAAACTGGAAACACCATATATTTT.

This chain joins TRBV5-1 and TRBJ1-2; 10 bases map to TRBD1. Losses at the gene ends were 4 bases for V and 3 bases for J; bases not matched to a gene: 3. Per germline, CDR1 SGHRS and CDR2 YFSETQ. The CDR3 is 14 residues long. CDR3 region: CASSPGQGYYGYTF. The DNA for the CDR3 is TGCGCCAGCAGCCCGGGACAGGGGTACTATGGCTACACCTTC.

V and J are TRBV7-3 and TRBJ2-1; TRBD2 matches 13 bases. The CDR3 totals 16 residues. J was trimmed by 7 bases and V by 4 bases; bases with no gene match: 7. CDR1 is SGHTA and CDR2 is FQGTGA in the germline V gene. CDR3 coding DNA: TGTGCCAGCAGCTCGGCCCCGGGACTAGCGGGGAATGAGCAGTTCTTC. Amino acids: CASSSAPGLAGNEQFF.

The chain uses TRBV5-1 and TRBJ2-1; TRBD2 aligns across 8 bases. Germline assignment: CDR1 SGHRS and CDR2 YFSETQ. After removal of 3 bases from V and 5 bases from J, the junction contained 4 bases not matched to a gene. The CDR3 length is 14 residues. CDR3 bases: TGCGCCAGCAGCTCGGGACTAGGGAACAATGAGCAGTTCTTC. This sequence encodes CASSSGLGNNEQFF.

This chain uses TRBV11-3 with TRBJ2-3; D may be TRBD2 (5 bases). There are 13 residues in the CDR3. Trimming cost V 4 bases and J 2 bases, with 7 bases left between them. Looked up from germline, CDR1 is SGHNT and CDR2 is YENEEA. The CDR3 spells CASSSSPTDTQYF. The CDR3 nucleotides are TGTGCCAGCAGCTCTAGCCCCACAGATACGCAGTATTTT.

The V and J genes are TRBV28 and TRBJ2-3; D is uncertain. The CDR3 has 14 residues. The V end was cut by 1 base, the J end by 3 bases, with 8 bases between. From germline, CDR1 is MDHEN and CDR2 SYDVKM. The DNA of the CDR3 is TGTGCCAGCAGTTTATATCGGAGAACAGATACGCAGTATTTT. Its protein product is CASSLYRRTDTQYF.

The V gene is TRBV27, the J gene TRBJ1-2; 9 bases match TRBD1. The CDR3 length is 15 residues. CDR1 and CDR2 (germline): MNHEY, SMNVEV (reference sequence). The ends lost 2 bases at V and 8 bases at J; junction bases unmatched: 9. The CDR3, as DNA: TGTGCCAGCAGTTTACGGGGACAGGGTTCGTGGGGCTACACCTTC. Its translation is CASSLRGQGSWGYTF.

The chain has TRBV3-1 (or the pseudogene TRBV3-2) and TRBJ1-3, with D unclear. The CDR3 length is 15 residues. Germline V gene data show CDR1 as LGHDT and CDR2 as YNNKEL (reference sequence). V was cut by 1 base and J by 4 bases, with 11 bases left in between. CDR3 bases: TGTGCCAGCAGCCAAGGTCAGGTTAGAGGAAACACCATATATTTT. This translates into CASSQGQVRGNTIYF.

The rearrangement uses TRBV7-9 and TRBJ2-7; 7 nucleotides agree with TRBD2. J was trimmed by 7 bases and V by 5 bases; bases with no gene match: 11. Germline loops: CDR1 SEHNR, CDR2 FQNEAQ (reference sequence). CDR3 length: 14 amino acids. DNA of the CDR3: TGTGCCAGCAGCAACCGGGAGGTTGCGTGGGAGCAGTACTTC. Translating it yields CASSNREVAWEQYF.